What follows describes a single TCR beta chain. Its antigen is unknown. No quality values exist for individual bases; no much larger clone is one base distant. Sequences SGHTA (CDR1) and FQGNSA (CDR2) are obtained from the germline V gene. The CDR3 numbers 15 residues from cysteine through phenylalanine. The kept DNA is CDR3 alone, 45 bases in frame from the first base. V has 3 bases trimmed and J has 4 bases trimmed; junction bases matching no gene number 7. Donors were under 40 systemically healthy Caucasian individuals from Russia aged roughly 6 to 90 years. About 9.8 milliliters of peripheral blood were drawn from each donor into EDTA-treated Vacutainer tubes. Ficoll-Paque density-gradient centrifugation was used to isolate PBMCs, with at least 6.5 million per sample. Trizol reagent was used to extract total RNA from PBMCs, with at least 6 micrograms per sample. For every donor, flow cytometry on a PBMC aliquot measured the percentage of naive CD45RAhigh/CD27high T cells.

This sample is part of a study of blood T cells in healthy people across ages (dated by TCRdb to about 2015). For context, the study as a whole: In model experiments, roughly one uniquely barcoded TCR beta cDNA molecule per two T cells was captured by template switching. To track age-related changes in TCR beta repertoire diversity, the study relied on deep sequencing normalized with unique cDNA molecular identifiers. The donors were divided into four age groups: young (average about 16 years), middle-aged (over 35), aged (about 60) and long-lived (around 87). To avoid experimental bias, donors of different ages were distributed randomly across sequencing lanes. Using the same blood draw, the study looked at two additional independent replicas of 1 million unique cDNA reads for two donors, one aged 18 to 30 and the other aged 80 or older.

Study-wide conclusions, independent of this receptor: As age increased, observed TCR beta diversity per million T cells dropped in a roughly linear way, and a significant reduction was already evident by age approximately 40. The percentage of naive T cells measured by flow cytometry correlated strongly with observed TCR beta diversity. Compared with the aged group, the long-lived group had more naive CD4+ T cells, fewer expanded clones and increased TCR diversity, suggesting age selection. Conclusive comparison of naive and antigen-experienced compartments was prevented by the profiling of bulk unsorted PBMCs. Total diversity estimates from one million sequenced T cells were considered lower bounds and underestimates. Because donor CMV infection status was unknown, age-related changes in expanded clonotypes were potentially confounded.

Receptor amplification or capture employed 5' RACE. The sequencer was an Illumina HiSeq 2500. The second PCR ran for roughly 7 to 11 cycles and used a J-beta primer mix along with a sample-barcoded 5' primer. Each TCR beta cDNA molecule received a unique molecular identifier from a template-switch 5' adaptor carrying 12 random nucleotides. Each sample yielded at least 2.5 million CDR3-containing paired-end reads. The Mint cDNA synthesis kit, primed by a TRBC-specific oligonucleotide, was used to synthesize first-strand cDNA from all RNA. All cDNA was treated with uracil-DNA glycosylase and then went through a first 18-cycle PCR with the universal primers M1SS and BC2_uni_R. In the original analysis: For normalization, 1 million high-quality reads, each with a distinct molecular identifier, were randomly selected from each sample. Reads with shared molecular identifiers were discarded instead of being binned into consensus sequences. MiTCR, run with a Q25 quality threshold and the strictest error-elimination algorithm, handled CDR3 identification, clonotype clustering and error correction. A nonparametric unseen species model using Euler transformation provided a lower-bound estimate of total TCR beta diversity. Clones were called with MiXCR by TCRdb after fastp trimmed the public reads at Q25, and only in-frame beta chains were retained. Rows matching on CDR3 protein sequence are summarized as one entry with the most common DNA and genes. Here the V and J calls rest on TCRdb's processing, not on the authors' analysis. The sample contains around 710,000 distinct CDR3 sequences, approximately 39% of them found a single time. Of the sample, 20% to 25% is held by the ten largest clones.

This receptor chain uses TRBV7-2 and TRBJ2-7; 9 bases in the junction line up with TRBD1. The sequencing sample was made of blood. This clonotype originated in a woman in her sixties in good health. In nucleotides, the sequence is TGTGCCAGCAGCTTTAGGACAGGGGCCGATTACGAGCAGTACTTC. It translates as CASSFRTGADYEQYF.